This entry describes one T cell receptor beta chain. The sample comes from a study of blood T cell repertoires in COVID-19. Study at large: Sites across the United States, Italy and Spain contributed samples from acute and convalescent COVID-19. T cells, B-cell-depleted T cells, or PBMCs supplied cDNA or gDNA.

Per germline, CDR1 MNHNY and CDR2 SVGAGI (reference sequence). There are 16 residues in the CDR3. J gave up 2 bases and V 10 bases, and 16 bases lay outside the gene matches. Per the original methods: Scientists estimated how many nucleated cells there were by amplifying reference gene primers. The method was immunoSEQ multiplex PCR; TCRdb's version includes in-frame clones alone and lacks a portion of them. The DNA gave D and trimming, while V, J and clone size come from that table. Found here are 200,000 to 250,000 clones, 90% of them singletons; the top ten hold about 15%. The TCR was taken from a man aged 25 to 40 who had been exposed to COVID-19. The gene calls are TRBV6-6 and TRBJ2-7; TRBD1 matches at 8 bases. The sample taken for sequencing was PBMCs or T cells enriched from blood (not recorded which). CDR3 DNA sequence: TGTGCCACCCAGACAGTTGGGACAGGCGAGGCCTACGAGCAGTACTTC. As protein: CATQTVGTGEAYEQYF.